The 4 T cell receptor beta chains listed next were all sequenced from one sample in a study of T and B cells in COVID-19 patients. TRB rearrangements were amplified by multiplex PCR with BIOMED2 TRB-A/B primers. TCRdb reprocessed the multiplex PCR reads via MiXCR and lists one record per CDR3 protein. The sample lists some 2,100 distinct CDR3 sequences; approximately 26% were seen once. Each TRB amplification used about 220-500 ng of genomic DNA from blood. Sequencing used blood. Source of these receptors: a human donor with active COVID-19.

On this clonotype: A junction boundary mismatches the germline segment, possibly from a read error. The rearrangement uses TRBV5-5 and TRBJ2-3; no clear D gene. The CDR3 loop spans 12 amino acids. Germline V gene sequence: CDR1 SGHKS, CDR2 YYEKEE (reference sequence). The CDR3 here is CASSFDPDTQYF. The DNA of the CDR3 is TGCGCCAGCAGCTTCGACCCAGATACGCAGTATTTT. Variable domain in full (rest from reference TRBV5-5 and TRBJ2-3): DAGVTQSPTHLIKTRGQQVTLRCSPISGHKSVSWYQQVLGQGPQFIFQYYEKEERGRGNFPDRFSARQFPNYSSELNVNALLLGDSALYLCASSFDPDTQYFGPGTRLTVL.

The chain employs TRBV7-2 and TRBJ1-1; D uncertain. Germline V gene sequence: CDR1 SGHTA, CDR2 FQGNSA. V dropped 7 bases and J dropped 1 base, with 10 bases sitting between them. The CDR3 extends over 13 amino acids. CDR3 coding DNA: TGTGCCAGCACCATAAGCACGAACACTGAAGCTTTCTTT. Amino acid sequence: CASTISTNTEAFF.

The CDR3 DNA is TGTGCCAGCAGCTTAGAGGGGGGAGCGGGAAATGTTGAGCAGTTCTTC. This encodes CASSLEGGAGNVEQFF. The V and J genes are TRBV7-6 and TRBJ2-1, with a weak D call TRBD2 (7 bases). V was cut by 1 base and J by 9 bases, with 19 bases left in between. The germline gives CDR1 SGHVS, CDR2 FNYEAQ. This CDR3 region has 16 residues.

This sequence joins TRBV7-6 and TRBJ2-1, with 7 bases identical to TRBD2. In germline, CDR1 is SGHVS, CDR2 FNYEAQ. The trim removed 5 bases at V and 13 bases at J, leaving 5 bases unmatched. The CDR3 sequence is 11 residues long. The CDR3 coding sequence is TGTGCCAGCAGCGCCCTAGCGGCACAGTTCTTC. This encodes CASSALAAQFF.